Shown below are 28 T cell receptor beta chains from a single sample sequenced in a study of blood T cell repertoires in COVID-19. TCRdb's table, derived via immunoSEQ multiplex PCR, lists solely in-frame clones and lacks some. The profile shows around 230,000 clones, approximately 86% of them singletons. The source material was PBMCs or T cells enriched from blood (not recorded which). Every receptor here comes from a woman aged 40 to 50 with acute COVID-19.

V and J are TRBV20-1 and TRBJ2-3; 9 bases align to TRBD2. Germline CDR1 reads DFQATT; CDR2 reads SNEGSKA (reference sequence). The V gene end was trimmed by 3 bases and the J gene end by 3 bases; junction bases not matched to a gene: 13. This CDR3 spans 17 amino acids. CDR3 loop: CSASSGSAAQETDTQYF. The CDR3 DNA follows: TGCAGTGCTAGTAGCGGGAGCGCCGCGCAGGAGACAGATACGCAGTATTTT.

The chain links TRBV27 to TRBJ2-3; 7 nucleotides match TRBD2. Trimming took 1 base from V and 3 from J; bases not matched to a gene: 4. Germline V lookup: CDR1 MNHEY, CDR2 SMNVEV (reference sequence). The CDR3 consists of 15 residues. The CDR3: CASSLLAGVTDTQYF. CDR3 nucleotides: TGTGCCAGCAGTTTATTGGCGGGAGTTACAGATACGCAGTATTTT.

This chain's CDR3 is CASSARSSYNEQFF. CDR3 coding DNA: TGTGCCAGCAGCGCCCGCAGCTCCTACAATGAGCAGTTCTTC. The chain uses TRBV11-3 and TRBJ2-1; no reliable D call. Germline V CDR1 and CDR2: SGHNT, YENEEA. Trimming cost V 5 bases and J 0 bases, with 8 bases left between them. The CDR3 runs to 14 residues.

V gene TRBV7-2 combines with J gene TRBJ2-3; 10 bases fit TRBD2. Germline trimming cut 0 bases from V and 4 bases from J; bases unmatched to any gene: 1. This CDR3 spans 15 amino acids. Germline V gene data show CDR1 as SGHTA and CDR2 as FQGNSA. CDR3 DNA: TGTGCCAGCAGCTTAGCACTAGCGGGACCAGATACGCAGTATTTT. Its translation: CASSLALAGPDTQYF.

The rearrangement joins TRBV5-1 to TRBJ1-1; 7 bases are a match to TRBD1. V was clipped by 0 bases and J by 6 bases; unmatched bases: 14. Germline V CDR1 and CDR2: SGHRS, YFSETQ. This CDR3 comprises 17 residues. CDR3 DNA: TGCGCCAGCAGCTTGGCCTTTGGCCAGGGGGACAGTTCTGAAGCTTTCTTT. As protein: CASSLAFGQGDSSEAFF. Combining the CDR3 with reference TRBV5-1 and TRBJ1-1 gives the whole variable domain KAGVTQTPRYLIKTRGQQVTLSCSPISGHRSVSWYQQTPGQGLQFLFEYFSETQRNKGNFPGRFSGRQFSNSRSEMNVSTLELGDSALYLCASSLAFGQGDSSEAFFGQGTRLTVV.

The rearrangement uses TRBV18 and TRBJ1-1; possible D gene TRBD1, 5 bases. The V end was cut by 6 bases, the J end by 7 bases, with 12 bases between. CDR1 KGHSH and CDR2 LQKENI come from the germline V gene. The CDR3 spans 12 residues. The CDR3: CASSPQGVEAFF. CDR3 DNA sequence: TGTGCCAGCTCGCCTCAGGGTGTTGAAGCTTTCTTT.

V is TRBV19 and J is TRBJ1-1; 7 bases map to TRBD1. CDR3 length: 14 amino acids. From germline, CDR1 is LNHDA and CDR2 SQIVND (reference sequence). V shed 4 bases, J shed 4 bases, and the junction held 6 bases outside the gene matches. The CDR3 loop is CASSSPGQSTEAFF. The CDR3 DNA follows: TGTGCCAGTAGTAGTCCGGGACAGAGCACTGAAGCTTTCTTT.

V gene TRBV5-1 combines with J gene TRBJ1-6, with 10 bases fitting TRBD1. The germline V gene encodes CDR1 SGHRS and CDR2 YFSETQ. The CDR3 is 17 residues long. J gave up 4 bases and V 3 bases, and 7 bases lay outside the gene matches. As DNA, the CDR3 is TGCGCCAGCAGCTCCGGGACAGGGGCCGGTTATAATTCACCCCTCCACTTT. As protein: CASSSGTGAGYNSPLHF.

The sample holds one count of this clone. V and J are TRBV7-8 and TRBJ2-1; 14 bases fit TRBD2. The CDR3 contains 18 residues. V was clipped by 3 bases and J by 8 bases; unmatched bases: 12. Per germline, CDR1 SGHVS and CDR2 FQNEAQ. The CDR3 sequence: CASSFLPGLAGDLHEQFF. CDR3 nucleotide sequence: TGTGCCAGCAGCTTCCTGCCGGGACTAGCGGGAGACCTACATGAGCAGTTCTTC.

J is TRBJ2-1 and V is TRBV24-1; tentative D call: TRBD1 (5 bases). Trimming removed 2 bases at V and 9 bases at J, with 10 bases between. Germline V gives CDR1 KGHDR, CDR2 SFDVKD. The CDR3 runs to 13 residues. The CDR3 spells CATSDSDTCEQFF. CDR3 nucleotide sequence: TGTGCCACCAGTGATTCGGACACGTGTGAGCAGTTCTTC.

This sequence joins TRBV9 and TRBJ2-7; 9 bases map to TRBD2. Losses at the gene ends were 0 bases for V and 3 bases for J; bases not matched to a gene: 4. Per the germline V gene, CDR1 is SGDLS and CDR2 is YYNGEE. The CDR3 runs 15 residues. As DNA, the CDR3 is TGTGCCAGCAGCGTAGATCCTAGCGGGATCTACGAGCAGTACTTC. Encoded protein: CASSVDPSGIYEQYF.

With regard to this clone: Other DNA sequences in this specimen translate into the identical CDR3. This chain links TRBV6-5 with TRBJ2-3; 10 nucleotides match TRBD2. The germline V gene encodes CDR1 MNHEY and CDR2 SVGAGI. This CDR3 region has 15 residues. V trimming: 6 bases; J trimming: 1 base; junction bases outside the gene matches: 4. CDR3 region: CASRAGTSGTDTQYF. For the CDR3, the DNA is TGTGCCAGCAGGGCCGGGACTAGCGGCACAGATACGCAGTATTTT.

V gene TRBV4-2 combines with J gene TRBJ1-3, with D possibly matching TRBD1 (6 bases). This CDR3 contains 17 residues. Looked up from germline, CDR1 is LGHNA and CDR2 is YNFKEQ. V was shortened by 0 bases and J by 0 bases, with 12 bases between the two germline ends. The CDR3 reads CASSQDTGMGSGNTIYF. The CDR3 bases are TGTGCCAGCAGCCAAGATACAGGGATGGGCTCTGGAAACACCATATATTTT.

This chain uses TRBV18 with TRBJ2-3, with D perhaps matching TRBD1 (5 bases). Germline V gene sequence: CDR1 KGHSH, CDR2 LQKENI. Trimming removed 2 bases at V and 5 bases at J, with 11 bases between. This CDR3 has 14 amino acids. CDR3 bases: TGTGCCAGCTCACCAAGGGGTGTGGAAGATACGCAGTATTTT. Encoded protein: CASSPRGVEDTQYF.

The CDR3, as DNA: TGTGCCAGCAGCTCAGACTACCAGAGGGGGCAAGAGACCCAGTACTTC. Protein product: CASSSDYQRGQETQYF. The chain couples TRBV7-9 to TRBJ2-5; perhaps TRBD1 as D (6 bases). Per germline, CDR1 SEHNR and CDR2 FQNEAQ (reference sequence). The CDR3 covers 16 residues. Trimming took off 4 bases at V and 2 bases at J, with 17 bases between the two ends. The full variable domain, rest sourced from reference TRBV7-9 and TRBJ2-5, is DTGVSQNPRHKITKRGQNVTFRCDPISEHNRLYWYRQTLGQGPEFLTYFQNEAQLEKSRLLSDRFSAERPKGSFSTLEIQRTEQGDSAMYLCASSSDYQRGQETQYFGPGTRLLVL.

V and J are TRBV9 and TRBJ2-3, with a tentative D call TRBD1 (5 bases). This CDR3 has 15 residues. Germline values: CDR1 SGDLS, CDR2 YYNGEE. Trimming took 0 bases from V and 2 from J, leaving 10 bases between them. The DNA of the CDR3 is TGTGCCAGCAGCGTAGATGGACAACACACAGATACGCAGTATTTT. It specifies CASSVDGQHTDTQYF.

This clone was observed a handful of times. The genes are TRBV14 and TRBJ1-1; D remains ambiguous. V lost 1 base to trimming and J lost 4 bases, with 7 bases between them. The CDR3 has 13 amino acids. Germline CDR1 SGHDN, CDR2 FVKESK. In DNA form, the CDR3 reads TGTGCCAGCAGCCAAGGCAGGATCACTGAAGCTTTCTTT. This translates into CASSQGRITEAFF.

This CDR3 is CASSLMAGLDFEQFF. In DNA, the CDR3 is TGTGCCAGCAGCTTAATGGCGGGACTAGATTTTGAGCAGTTCTTC. The rearrangement uses TRBV7-3 and TRBJ2-1; 8 bases are a match to TRBD2. The J segment lost 9 bases and the V segment lost 1 base, leaving 8 bases of the junction unmatched. Germline V gene sequence: CDR1 SGHTA, CDR2 FQGTGA. CDR3 length equals 15 residues.

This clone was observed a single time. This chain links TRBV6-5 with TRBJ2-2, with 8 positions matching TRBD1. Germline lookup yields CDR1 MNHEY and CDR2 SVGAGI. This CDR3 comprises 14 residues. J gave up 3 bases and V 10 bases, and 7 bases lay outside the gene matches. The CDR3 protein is CAISGTGDTGELFF. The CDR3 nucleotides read TGTGCCATTTCGGGGACAGGAGACACCGGGGAGCTGTTTTTT.

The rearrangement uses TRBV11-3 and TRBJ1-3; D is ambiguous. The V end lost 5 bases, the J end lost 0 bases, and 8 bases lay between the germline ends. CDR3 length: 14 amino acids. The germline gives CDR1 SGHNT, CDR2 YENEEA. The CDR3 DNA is TGTGCCAGCAGCCTCGGGATCTCTGGAAACACCATATATTTT. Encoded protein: CASSLGISGNTIYF.

This CDR3 reads CASKPASDSYEQYF. The CDR3 bases are TGTGCCAGCAAACCGGCTAGCGATTCCTACGAGCAGTACTTC. This rearrangement joins TRBV5-4 to TRBJ2-7, with D tentatively TRBD2 (6 bases). The V end lost 6 bases, the J end lost 1 base, and 14 bases lay between the germline ends. This CDR3 is 14 amino acids long. The germline gives CDR1 SGHNT, CDR2 YYREEE (reference sequence).

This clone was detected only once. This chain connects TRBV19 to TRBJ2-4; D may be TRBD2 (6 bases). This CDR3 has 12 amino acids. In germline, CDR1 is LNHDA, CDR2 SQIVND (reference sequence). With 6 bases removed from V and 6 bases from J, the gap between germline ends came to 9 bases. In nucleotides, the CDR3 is TGTGCCAGTAGCCAGGGAGGAAACATTCAGTACTTC. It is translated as CASSQGGNIQYF.

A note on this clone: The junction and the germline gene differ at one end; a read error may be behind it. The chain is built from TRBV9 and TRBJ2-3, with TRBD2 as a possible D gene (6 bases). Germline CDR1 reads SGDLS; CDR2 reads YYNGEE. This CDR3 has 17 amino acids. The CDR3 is CASTVNPGGRFIDTQYF. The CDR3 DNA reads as TGTGCCAGCACCGTAAACCCTGGAGGGCGTTTCATAGATACGCAGTATTTT.

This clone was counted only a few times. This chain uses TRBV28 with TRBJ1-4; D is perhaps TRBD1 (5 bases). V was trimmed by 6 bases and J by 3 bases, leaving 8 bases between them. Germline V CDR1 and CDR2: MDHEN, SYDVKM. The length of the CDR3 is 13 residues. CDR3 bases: TGTGCCAGCAGAGGCAGGGCTAATGAAAAACTGTTTTTT. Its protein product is CASRGRANEKLFF.

CDR3 DNA: TGTGCCAGCTCACCACTAGCGGGAGACCAAGAGACCCAGTACTTC. Translated, it gives CASSPLAGDQETQYF. V is TRBV18 and J is TRBJ2-5, with 9 bases aligning to TRBD2. The V gene's germline CDR1 is KGHSH and CDR2 LQKENI. V trimming: 1 base; J trimming: 0 bases; junction bases outside the gene matches: 0. This CDR3 comprises 15 residues.

CDR3 protein: CASSWDTTSGELFF. CDR3 nucleotides: TGCGCCAGCAGCTGGGACACGACCTCCGGGGAGCTGTTTTTT. The V call is TRBV5-1, the J call TRBJ2-2; D is perhaps TRBD1 (6 bases). Germline CDR1 SGHRS, CDR2 YFSETQ. Deletions cut 3 bases from V and 6 bases from J, with 12 bases between. CDR3 length equals 14 residues.

The CDR3 is CASTPGLAGTGELFF. The CDR3 DNA is TGTGCCAGCACTCCCGGGCTAGCGGGGACCGGGGAGCTGTTTTTT. The chain employs TRBV2 and TRBJ2-2; 9 nucleotides align to TRBD2. V dropped 7 bases and J dropped 5; count of bases not matched to a gene: 8. CDR1 and CDR2 from the germline V gene are SNHLY and FYNNEI. CDR3 length equals 15 residues.

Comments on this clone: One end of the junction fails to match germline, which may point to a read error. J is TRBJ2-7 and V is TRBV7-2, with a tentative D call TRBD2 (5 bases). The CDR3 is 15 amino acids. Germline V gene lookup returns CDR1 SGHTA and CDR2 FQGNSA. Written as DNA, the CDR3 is TGTGCCAGCAACTTAGCTAGCCCTCTTCCTTACGAGCAGTACTTC. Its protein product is CASNLASPLPYEQYF.